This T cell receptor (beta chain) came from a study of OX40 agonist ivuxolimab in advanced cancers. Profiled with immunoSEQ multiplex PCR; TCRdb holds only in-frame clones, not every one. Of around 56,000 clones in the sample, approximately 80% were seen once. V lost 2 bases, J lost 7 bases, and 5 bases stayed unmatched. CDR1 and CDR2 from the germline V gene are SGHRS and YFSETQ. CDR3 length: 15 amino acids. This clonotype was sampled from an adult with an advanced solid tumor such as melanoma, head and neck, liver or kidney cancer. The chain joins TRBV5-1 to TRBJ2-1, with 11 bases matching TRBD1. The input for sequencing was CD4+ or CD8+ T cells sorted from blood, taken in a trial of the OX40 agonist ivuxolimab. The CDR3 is CASSFGQGAQNEQFF. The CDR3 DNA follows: TGCGCCAGCAGCTTCGGACAGGGGGCGCAGAATGAGCAGTTCTTC.